Each of the 17 T cell receptor beta chains below was sequenced from the same sample in a study of vaccination and CD4 T cells after COVID-19. Treatment indicated: roughly 11-day PBMC culture with coronavirus spike peptide pools or control peptides (ViraFEST assay). Sequencing of the DNA from cultured CD4+ T cells was carried out with the Oncomine TCR Beta short-read assay. TCRdb redid the calling of the PCR reads with MiXCR, one entry per CDR3 protein. Of 20,000 to 25,000 distinct CDR3 sequences in the sample, around 50% were seen once. These receptors have no known antigen. Material for sequencing was CD4+ T cells from blood, cultured in vitro. These receptors came from a human donor who had recovered from COVID-19.

As concerns this clonotype: An end of the junction does not agree with germline; a read error may underlie this. V is TRBV11-2 and J is TRBJ1-3; TRBD1 might be the D (5 bases). This CDR3 has 17 amino acids. Per germline, CDR1 SGHAT and CDR2 FQNNGV. In DNA form, the CDR3 reads TGTGCCAGCAGCGCCCACTGGGGGGATCCCTCTGGAAACACCACATATTTT. Translating it yields CASSAHWGDPSGNTTYF.

This clonotype appeared once. This chain links TRBV5-6 with TRBJ1-2; maybe TRBD1 (5 bases). Germline CDR1 reads SGHDT; CDR2 reads YYEEEE. This CDR3 is 15 amino acids long. With 3 bases removed from V and 5 bases from J, the gap between germline ends came to 17 bases. The DNA of the CDR3 is TGTGCCAGCAGCTCGTCCCCGACAGAGAGTTATGGCTACACCTTC. Protein: CASSSSPTESYGYTF.

This clonotype has just a few counts. V and J are TRBV20-1 and TRBJ2-7, with a tentative D call TRBD2 (7 bases). Trimming stripped 1 base from V and 2 bases from J, with 24 bases between. The V gene's germline CDR1 is DFQATT and CDR2 SNEGSKA (reference sequence). CDR3 size: 18 residues. The CDR3 reads CSARGLGGAGTYPYEQYF. The CDR3 nucleotides read TGCAGTGCTAGAGGTTTAGGGGGGGCCGGGACTTATCCCTACGAGCAGTACTTC.

The genes are TRBV20-1 and TRBJ2-3, with 8 bases aligning to TRBD2. Trimming took 4 bases from V and 3 from J; bases not matched to a gene: 6. The germline V gene has CDR1 DFQATT and CDR2 SNEGSKA (reference sequence). The CDR3 contains 14 residues. The CDR3 DNA reads TGCAGTGCTAACGAGCGGGAGCAAACAGATACGCAGTATTTT. Its translation: CSANEREQTDTQYF.

The chain has TRBV27 and TRBJ2-7; TRBD1 aligns across 9 bases. From germline, CDR1 is MNHEY and CDR2 SMNVEV (reference sequence). The CDR3 totals 15 residues. The V and J ends lost 6 bases and 2 bases, in that order; junction bases with no gene match: 8. CDR3 DNA: TGTGCCAGCAGCAAACAGACAGGGGGGGCCTACGAGCAGTACTTC. It encodes CASSKQTGGAYEQYF.

V gene TRBV5-1 combines with J gene TRBJ2-3; D may be TRBD2 (5 bases). V dropped 5 bases and J dropped 2 bases, with 15 bases sitting between them. The CDR3 loop spans 15 amino acids. From germline, CDR1 is SGHRS and CDR2 YFSETQ. The chain's CDR3 is CASRSSSIPTDTQYF. CDR3 bases: TGCGCCAGCAGGTCCTCTAGCATACCCACAGATACGCAGTATTTT.

This clonotype was counted a few times. The V gene is TRBV6-1, the J gene TRBJ2-7; 7 bases fit TRBD1. The ends lost 8 bases at V and 2 bases at J; junction bases unmatched: 6. The CDR3 runs to 13 residues. The V gene's germline CDR1 is MNHNS and CDR2 SASEGT. CDR3 amino acids: CASQGQRPYEQYF. For the CDR3, the DNA is TGTGCCAGCCAGGGACAGCGACCCTACGAGCAGTACTTC.

This clonotype has more than one count but fewer than ten. V usage is TRBV11-2 and J usage is TRBJ1-2; D gene ambiguous. CDR1 and CDR2 (germline): SGHAT, FQNNGV. Trimming removed 5 bases from V and 5 bases from J, with 12 bases in between. The CDR3 is 13 amino acids. The DNA for the CDR3 is TGTGCCAGCAGCCCCCTGCTCCAGTATGGCTACACCTTC. Translated: CASSPLLQYGYTF.

Comments on this clonotype: The junction and the germline gene differ at one end; a read error may be behind it. V gene TRBV7-2 combines with J gene TRBJ1-5, with 7 positions matching TRBD1. The germline V gene encodes CDR1 SGHTA and CDR2 FQGNSA. CDR3 length: 14 residues. The CDR3 bases are TGTGCCGGCAGCCAGGGACAGAGCAATCAGCCCCAGCATTTT. Translation gives CAGSQGQSNQPQHF.

The genes are TRBV11-3 and TRBJ1-1; D uncertain. CDR3 length: 12 amino acids. Trimming removed 7 bases from V and 8 bases from J, with 14 bases in between. Germline loops: CDR1 SGHNT, CDR2 YENEEA. The DNA of the CDR3 is TGTGCCAGCACAAGGACGGACGGAGAAGCTTTCTTT. Residues: CASTRTDGEAFF.

This chain links TRBV5-1 with TRBJ1-2, with D hard to call. The CDR3 is 14 amino acids. Per the germline V gene, CDR1 is SGHRS and CDR2 is YFSETQ. Trimming left V 6 bases short and J 4 bases short, with 16 bases between. DNA of the CDR3: TGCGCCAGCACCCCGGCCATCCATCTCTATGGCTACACCTTC. Translating it yields CASTPAIHLYGYTF.

This clonotype was seen a few times. The CDR3 loop reads CASSLTETDTEAFF. The CDR3, as DNA: TGTGCCAGCAGCCTGACAGAGACTGACACTGAAGCTTTCTTT. V and J are TRBV7-6 and TRBJ1-1; D possibly corresponds to TRBD1 (5 bases). The germline V and J ends were trimmed by 5 bases and 3 bases, with 13 bases remaining between them. CDR3 length: 14 amino acids. In germline, CDR1 is SGHVS, CDR2 FNYEAQ. Using reference TRBV7-6 and TRBJ1-1 for the parts outside the CDR3, the full variable domain is GAGVSQSPRYKVTKRGQDVALRCDPISGHVSLYWYRQALGQGPEFLTYFNYEAQQDKSGLPNDRFSAERPEGSISTLTIQRTEQRDSAMYRCASSLTETDTEAFFGQGTRLTVV.

The chain joins TRBV7-7 to TRBJ2-3; D is perhaps TRBD1 or TRBD2 (5 bases each). From germline, CDR1 is SSHAT and CDR2 FNYEAQ (reference sequence). V lost 5 bases and J lost 2, with 17 bases in between. The CDR3 has 16 amino acids. As DNA, the CDR3 is TGTGCCAGCAGCAAGGGACCCGCAACCGCCACAGATACGCAGTATTTT. Amino acids: CASSKGPATATDTQYF.

The chain employs TRBV19 and TRBJ2-3; 7 bases align to TRBD1. V gave up 4 bases and J gave up 1 base; unmatched junction bases: 5. CDR3 length equals 15 residues. Germline assignment: CDR1 LNHDA and CDR2 SQIVND (reference sequence). CDR3: CASSTTGSGTDTQYF. The CDR3 DNA is TGTGCCAGTAGTACGACAGGGTCCGGCACAGATACGCAGTATTTT.

This clonotype came up a few times. The CDR3 DNA is TGTGCCAGCAGCAGCCCGGGGACAGGGAGAACCTACGAGCAGTACTTC. It codes for CASSSPGTGRTYEQYF. The gene calls are TRBV7-2 and TRBJ2-7, with TRBD1 matching over 9 bases. Trimming removed 5 bases from V and 2 bases from J; junction bases left unmatched: 10. The CDR3 has 16 amino acids. The germline gives CDR1 SGHTA, CDR2 FQGNSA.

The rearrangement joins TRBV7-3 to TRBJ2-1; TRBD1 agrees at 7 bases. The J segment lost 8 bases and the V segment lost 4 bases, leaving 2 bases of the junction unmatched. The CDR3 has 12 residues. CDR1 SGHTA and CDR2 FQGTGA come from the germline V gene. CDR3 sequence: CASSSQGDEQFF. The CDR3 nucleotides read TGTGCCAGCAGCTCCCAGGGGGATGAGCAGTTCTTC.

This clonotype has only a few counts. V is TRBV6-1 and J is TRBJ1-1; TRBD1 might be the D (5 bases). CDR3 length: 13 residues. The V gene lost 6 bases and the J gene lost 1 base, with 9 bases spanning the gap. CDR1 MNHNS and CDR2 SASEGT come from the germline V gene. CDR3 DNA: TGTGCCAGCAGGGTCGGGGGGAACACTGAAGCTTTCTTT. Encoded protein: CASRVGGNTEAFF.